Listed here are 21 T cell receptor beta chains from one sample, sequenced in a study of blood T cell repertoires in COVID-19. The assay was immunoSEQ multiplex PCR, and TCRdb's table has in-frame clones only and misses some. The sample shows 150,000 to 200,000 clones, 60% to 80% of them seen only once. The sequenced sample consisted of peripheral blood. The receptors stem from a man in his fifties or sixties with active or convalescent COVID-19.

The V call is TRBV5-4, the J call TRBJ2-1; 8 bases fit TRBD2. The length of the CDR3 is 16 residues. CDR1 and CDR2 from the germline V gene are SGHNT and YYREEE (reference sequence). After removal of 2 bases from V and 4 bases from J, the junction contained 8 bases not matched to a gene. The CDR3 DNA reads as TGTGCCAGCAGCTTTTCCGTGACTAGCGATTACAATGAGCAGTTCTTC. Translation gives CASSFSVTSDYNEQFF.

The chain combines TRBV27 with TRBJ2-1; D not certain. Looked up from germline, CDR1 is MNHEY and CDR2 is SMNVEV (reference sequence). Trimming cost V 2 bases and J 8 bases, with 16 bases left between them. CDR3 length: 15 residues. CDR3 sequence (DNA): TGTGCCAGCAGTTTAAGTCCGCCGACGGGTTATGAGCAGTTCTTC. Protein product: CASSLSPPTGYEQFF.

The chain is built from TRBV6-2 or TRBV6-3 and TRBJ1-2; the match to TRBD1 covers 7 bases. The CDR3 is made up of 15 amino acids. V lost 5 bases and J lost 5; bases outside the gene matches: 11. Germline assignment: CDR1 MNHEY and CDR2 SVGEGT. In nucleotides, the CDR3 is TGTGCCAGCAGTGATCCGGGACAGCGAGAATATGGCTACACCTTC. Its protein is CASSDPGQREYGYTF.

The chain combines TRBV7-3 with TRBJ2-3; 8 nucleotides align to TRBD2. Unmatched junction bases numbered 10, after V lost 8 bases and J lost 3 bases. CDR1 is SGHTA and CDR2 is FQGTGA in the germline V gene. This CDR3 has 15 amino acids. In nucleotides, the CDR3 is TGTGCCAGCTCCCAAAACAGCGGGAGTACAGATACGCAGTATTTT. Protein product: CASSQNSGSTDTQYF.

This chain uses TRBV7-2 with TRBJ2-3; 7 bases map to TRBD1. The CDR3 loop spans 16 amino acids. Trimming cost V 0 bases and J 1 base; bases outside gene matches: 4. The germline CDR1 and CDR2 sequences are SGHTA and FQGNSA. CDR3 DNA: TGTGCCAGCAGCTTAGCTGGGACAGTCCGCACAGATACGCAGTATTTT. Amino acid sequence: CASSLAGTVRTDTQYF. Supplemented by reference TRBV7-2 and TRBJ2-3, the full variable domain reads GAGVSQSPSNKVTEKGKDVELRCDPISGHTALYWYRQSLGQGLEFLIYFQGNSAPDKSGLPSDRFSAERTGGSVSTLTIQRTQQEDSAVYLCASSLAGTVRTDTQYFGPGTRLTVL.

The count of this clone is one. The CDR3 DNA reads TGTGCCAGCAGCCAAGATGGCGGAAACACCATATATTTT. Protein product: CASSQDGGNTIYF. The chain links TRBV4-2 to TRBJ1-3, with D unresolved. V was cut by 0 bases and J by 4 bases, with 4 bases left in between. Germline V CDR1 and CDR2: LGHNA, YNFKEQ. The CDR3 totals 13 residues.

This chain joins TRBV19 and TRBJ2-2; D uncertain. CDR1 is LNHDA and CDR2 is SQIVND in the germline V gene (reference sequence). This CDR3 has 16 residues. Deletions cut 2 bases from V and 0 bases from J, with 10 bases between. CDR3 region: CASSIPSMTNTGELFF. DNA for the CDR3: TGTGCCAGTAGTATACCGAGCATGACGAACACCGGGGAGCTGTTTTTT.

V gene TRBV10-2 combines with J gene TRBJ2-7, with TRBD2 matching over 10 bases. Germline-derived CDR1 and CDR2 are WSHSY and SAAADI. V lost 11 bases to trimming and J lost 4 bases; unmatched junction nucleotides: 20. This CDR3 is built from 17 residues. In DNA, the CDR3 is TGCGCCCTTAGGTCCCTAGCGGGAGAAAGGGTGGCGTACGAGCAGTACTTC. As protein: CALRSLAGERVAYEQYF.

The chain couples TRBV7-9 to TRBJ2-3; no reliable D call. V was pared by 2 bases and J by 5 bases, with 11 bases between. This CDR3 has 14 amino acids. The V gene's germline CDR1 is SEHNR and CDR2 FQNEAQ (reference sequence). This CDR3 is CASSLTKQLDTQYF. The CDR3 nucleotides read TGTGCCAGCAGCTTAACCAAACAGTTAGATACGCAGTATTTT. The entire variable domain, with the rest obtained from reference TRBV7-9 and TRBJ2-3, is as follows: DTGVSQNPRHKITKRGQNVTFRCDPISEHNRLYWYRQTLGQGPEFLTYFQNEAQLEKSRLLSDRFSAERPKGSFSTLEIQRTEQGDSAMYLCASSLTKQLDTQYFGPGTRLTVL.

CDR3 nucleotide sequence: TGTGCCACCCGGGAGGGCGGTAGCACAGATACGCAGTATTTT. Translation gives CATREGGSTDTQYF. The genes are TRBV10-3 and TRBJ2-3, with 8 bases lining up with TRBD2. The CDR3 is made up of 14 amino acids. Germline values: CDR1 ENHRY, CDR2 SYGVKD. V shed 10 bases, J shed 0 bases, and the junction held 6 bases outside the gene matches.

This clone was detected only a few times. The chain recombines TRBV10-3 with TRBJ2-2, with 9 bases matching TRBD2. Germline lookup yields CDR1 ENHRY and CDR2 SYGVKD. The V gene end was trimmed by 4 bases and the J gene end by 3 bases; junction bases not matched to a gene: 0. The CDR3 is 14 amino acids. CDR3 sequence (DNA): TGTGCCATCAGTGGACTAGCGGACACCGGGGAGCTGTTTTTT. Protein product: CAISGLADTGELFF.

The chain has TRBV18 and TRBJ2-3; TRBD1 is a possible D gene (5 bases). Trimming removed 8 bases from V and 2 bases from J, with 11 bases in between. The CDR3 has 13 amino acids. The germline V gene encodes CDR1 KGHSH and CDR2 LQKENI. As DNA, the CDR3 is TGTGCCAGCCAGAGGACACCCACAGATACGCAGTATTTT. As protein: CASQRTPTDTQYF.

This clone has a handful of counts. The V gene is TRBV18, the J gene TRBJ2-7; weak D call: TRBD2 (5 bases). Trimming cost V 1 base and J 5 bases, with 9 bases left between them. Germline-derived CDR1 and CDR2 are KGHSH and LQKENI. The CDR3 consists of 13 residues. In nucleotides, the CDR3 is TGTGCCAGCTCACCACGAGTACTAGACGAGCAGTACTTC. Translation gives CASSPRVLDEQYF.

This clone was picked up a small number of times. The chain has TRBV7-9 and TRBJ1-5; D may be TRBD1 (5 bases). The CDR3 sequence is 14 residues long. V lost 5 bases and J lost 2, with 10 bases in between. Looked up from germline, CDR1 is SEHNR and CDR2 is FQNEAQ (reference sequence). Written as DNA, the CDR3 is TGTGCCAGCAGCCGGGGAGGGGGCAATCAGCCCCAGCATTTT. As protein: CASSRGGGNQPQHF.

The V call is TRBV2, the J call TRBJ2-2, with TRBD2 matching over 7 bases. The CDR3 is 16 residues long. The ends lost 6 bases at V and 0 bases at J; junction bases unmatched: 7. The V gene's germline CDR1 is SNHLY and CDR2 FYNNEI. The CDR3 spells CASRRIAGPNTGELFF. In nucleotides, the CDR3 is TGTGCCAGCAGGAGGATAGCGGGTCCGAACACCGGGGAGCTGTTTTTT.

CDR3 bases: TGTGCCAGCAGTCTACAGGGGGAAGCTTTCTTT. Translated: CASSLQGEAFF. The genes are TRBV12-3 or TRBV12-4 and TRBJ1-1, with 7 bases matching TRBD1. The V and J ends lost 5 bases and 8 bases, in that order; junction bases with no gene match: 2. CDR3 size: 11 residues.

Here the CDR3 DNA reads TGTGCCAGTAGTATTAAGGGGACAGGCTCTAGAATCAACACCGGGGAGCTGTTTTTT. It yields the protein CASSIKGTGSRINTGELFF. The chain uses TRBV19 and TRBJ2-2; 8 bases agree with TRBD1. This CDR3 is 19 amino acids long. Germline lookup yields CDR1 LNHDA and CDR2 SQIVND (reference sequence). Unmatched junction bases numbered 14, after V lost 3 bases and J lost 2 bases.

The chain carries TRBV3-1 (or the pseudogene TRBV3-2) and TRBJ2-1; 10 nucleotides agree with TRBD2. The CDR3 sequence is 15 residues long. V lost 0 bases to trimming and J lost 9 bases; unmatched junction nucleotides: 5. Germline V CDR1 and CDR2: LGHDT, YNNKEL (reference sequence). The CDR3 loop is CASSQEGTSVAEQFF. Written as DNA, the CDR3 is TGTGCCAGCAGCCAAGAGGGGACTAGCGTGGCTGAGCAGTTCTTC.

This chain uses TRBV4-1 with TRBJ1-1, with D possibly TRBD1 on 6 matching bases. The CDR3 extends over 14 amino acids. V shed 4 bases and J shed 1 base, with 10 bases lying between them. Per the germline V gene, CDR1 is MGHRA and CDR2 is YSYEKL. The CDR3 DNA reads TGCGCCAGCAGCCCGCGGGGGCGGAACACTGAAGCTTTCTTT. Its protein is CASSPRGRNTEAFF.

The V and J genes are TRBV3-1 (or the pseudogene TRBV3-2) and TRBJ2-5, with D possibly being TRBD2 (5 bases). The CDR3 loop spans 15 amino acids. Germline V gives CDR1 LGHDT, CDR2 YNNKEL (reference sequence). V was trimmed by 4 bases and J by 0 bases, leaving 12 bases between them. In DNA form, the CDR3 reads TGTGCCAGCAGCCTCCAAAGCGGTTACCAAGAGACCCAGTACTTC. It yields the protein CASSLQSGYQETQYF.

This clone was seen a single time. The chain couples TRBV7-2 to TRBJ2-5, with TRBD2 matching 16 bases. Germline CDR1 is SGHTA and CDR2 is FQGNSA. This CDR3 has 18 amino acids. V gave up 0 bases and J gave up 4 bases; unmatched junction bases: 5. For the CDR3, the DNA is TGTGCCAGCAGCTTAGCGGCGGGGACTAGCGGGAGGGGAGAGACCCAGTACTTC. This translates into CASSLAAGTSGRGETQYF.